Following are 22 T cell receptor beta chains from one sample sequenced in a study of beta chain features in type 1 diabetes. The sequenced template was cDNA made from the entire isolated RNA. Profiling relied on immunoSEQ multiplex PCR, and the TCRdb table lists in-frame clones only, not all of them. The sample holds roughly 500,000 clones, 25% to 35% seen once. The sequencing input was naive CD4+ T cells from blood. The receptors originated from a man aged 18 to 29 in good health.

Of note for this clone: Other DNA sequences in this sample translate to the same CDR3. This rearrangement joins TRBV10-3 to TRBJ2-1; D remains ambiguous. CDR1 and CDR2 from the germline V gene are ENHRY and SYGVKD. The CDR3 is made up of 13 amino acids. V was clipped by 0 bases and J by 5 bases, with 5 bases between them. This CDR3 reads CAISESPDNEQFF. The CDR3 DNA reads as TGTGCCATCAGTGAGTCGCCCGACAATGAGCAGTTCTTC.

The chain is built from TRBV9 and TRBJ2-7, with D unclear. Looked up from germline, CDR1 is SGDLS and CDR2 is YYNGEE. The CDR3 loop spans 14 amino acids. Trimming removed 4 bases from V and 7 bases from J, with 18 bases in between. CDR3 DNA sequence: TGTGCCAGCAGCCAGGAGACTGGCGGTACGGAGCAGTACTTC. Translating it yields CASSQETGGTEQYF.

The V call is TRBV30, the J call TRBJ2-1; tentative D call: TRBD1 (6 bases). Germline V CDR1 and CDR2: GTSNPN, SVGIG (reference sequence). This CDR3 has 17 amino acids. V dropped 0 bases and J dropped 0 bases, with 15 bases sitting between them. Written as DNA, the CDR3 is TGTGCCTGGAGTGTACTGGGGGCAGGTACCTCCTACAATGAGCAGTTCTTC. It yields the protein CAWSVLGAGTSYNEQFF.

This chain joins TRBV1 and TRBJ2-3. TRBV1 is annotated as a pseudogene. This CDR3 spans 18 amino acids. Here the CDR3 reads CTSRQRLFITRFTDTQYF. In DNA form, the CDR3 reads TGCACCAGCAGACAAAGGCTCTTTATAACCAGATTCACAGATACGCAGTATTTT.

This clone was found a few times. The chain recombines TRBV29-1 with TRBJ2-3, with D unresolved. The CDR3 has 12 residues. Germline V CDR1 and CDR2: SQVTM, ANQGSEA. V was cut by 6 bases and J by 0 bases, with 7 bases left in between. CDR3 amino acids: CSVTHSTDTQYF. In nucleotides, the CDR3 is TGCAGCGTAACACATAGCACAGATACGCAGTATTTT.

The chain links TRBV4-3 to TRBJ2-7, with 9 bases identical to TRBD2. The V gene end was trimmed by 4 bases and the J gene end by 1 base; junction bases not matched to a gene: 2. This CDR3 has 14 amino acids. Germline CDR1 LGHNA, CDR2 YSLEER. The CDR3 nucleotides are TGCGCCAGCAGCCCACTAGCGGGTTCCTACGAGCAGTACTTC. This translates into CASSPLAGSYEQYF.

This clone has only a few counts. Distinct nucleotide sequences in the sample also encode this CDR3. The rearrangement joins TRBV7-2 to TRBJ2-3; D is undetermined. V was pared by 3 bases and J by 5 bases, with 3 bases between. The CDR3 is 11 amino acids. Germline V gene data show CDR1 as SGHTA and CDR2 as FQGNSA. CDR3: CASSFRDTQYF. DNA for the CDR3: TGTGCCAGCAGCTTTCGAGATACGCAGTATTTT.

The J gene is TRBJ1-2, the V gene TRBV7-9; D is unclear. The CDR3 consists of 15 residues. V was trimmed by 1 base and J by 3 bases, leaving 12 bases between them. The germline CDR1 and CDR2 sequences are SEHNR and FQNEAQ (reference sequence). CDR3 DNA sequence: TGTGCCAGCAGCTTAGTCACAGCTGGAGACTATGGCTACACCTTC. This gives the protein CASSLVTAGDYGYTF.

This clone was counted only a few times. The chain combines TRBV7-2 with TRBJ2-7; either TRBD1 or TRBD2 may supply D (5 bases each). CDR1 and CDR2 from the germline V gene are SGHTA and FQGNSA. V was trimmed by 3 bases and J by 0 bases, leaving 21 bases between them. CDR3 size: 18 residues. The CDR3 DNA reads TGTGCCAGCAGCTTCGGGGTCGGGACCCGGAGGAGCTCCTACGAGCAGTACTTC. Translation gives CASSFGVGTRRSSYEQYF.

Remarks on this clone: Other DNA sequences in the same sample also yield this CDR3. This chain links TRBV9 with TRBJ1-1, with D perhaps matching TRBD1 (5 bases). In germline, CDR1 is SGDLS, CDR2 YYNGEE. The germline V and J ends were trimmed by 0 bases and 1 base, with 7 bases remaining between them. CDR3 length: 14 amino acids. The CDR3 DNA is TGTGCCAGCAGCGTAGTGGGGACGAACACTGAAGCTTTCTTT. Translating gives CASSVVGTNTEAFF.

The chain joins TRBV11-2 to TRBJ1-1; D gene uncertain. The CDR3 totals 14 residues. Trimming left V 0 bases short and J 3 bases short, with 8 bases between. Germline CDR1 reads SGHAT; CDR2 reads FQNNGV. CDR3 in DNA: TGTGCCAGCAGCTTAGATGAGACGTACACTGAAGCTTTCTTT. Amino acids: CASSLDETYTEAFF.

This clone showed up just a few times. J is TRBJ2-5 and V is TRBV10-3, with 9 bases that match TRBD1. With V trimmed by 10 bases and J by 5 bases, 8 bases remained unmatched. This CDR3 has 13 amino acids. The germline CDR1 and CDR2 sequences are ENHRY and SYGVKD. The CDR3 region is CANQQGAGETQYF. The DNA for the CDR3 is TGTGCCAACCAACAGGGGGCTGGGGAGACCCAGTACTTC.

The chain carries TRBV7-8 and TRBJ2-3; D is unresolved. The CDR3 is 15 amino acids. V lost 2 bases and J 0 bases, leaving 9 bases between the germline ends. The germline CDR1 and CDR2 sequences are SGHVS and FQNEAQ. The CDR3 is CASSLIRVSTDTQYF. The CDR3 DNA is TGTGCCAGCAGCTTAATTCGGGTTAGCACAGATACGCAGTATTTT.

The CDR3 here is CASSLEIPPAEAFF. DNA for the CDR3: TGCGCCAGCAGCTTGGAAATCCCGCCGGCTGAAGCTTTCTTT. V and J are TRBV5-1 and TRBJ1-1, with D uncertain. CDR1 is SGHRS, CDR2 YFSETQ, per germline. This CDR3 is 14 amino acids long. The V end lost 0 bases, the J end lost 6 bases, and 12 bases lay between the germline ends.

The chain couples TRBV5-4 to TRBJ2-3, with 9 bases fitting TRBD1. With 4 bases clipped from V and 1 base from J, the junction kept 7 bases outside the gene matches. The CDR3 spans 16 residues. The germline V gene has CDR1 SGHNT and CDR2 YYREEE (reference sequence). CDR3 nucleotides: TGTGCCAGCAGCAGGGACAGGGAACCTGGCACAGATACGCAGTATTTT. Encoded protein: CASSRDREPGTDTQYF.

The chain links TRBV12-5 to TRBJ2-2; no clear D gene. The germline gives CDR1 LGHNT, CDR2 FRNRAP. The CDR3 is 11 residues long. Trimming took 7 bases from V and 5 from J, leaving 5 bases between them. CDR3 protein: CASASTGELFF. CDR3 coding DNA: TGTGCTAGTGCTTCGACCGGGGAGCTGTTTTTT.

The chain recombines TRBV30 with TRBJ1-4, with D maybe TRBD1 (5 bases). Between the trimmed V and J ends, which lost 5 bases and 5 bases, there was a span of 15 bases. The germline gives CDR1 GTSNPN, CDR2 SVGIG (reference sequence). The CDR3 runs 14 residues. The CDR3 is CAWGRDSRNEKLFF. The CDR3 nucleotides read TGTGCCTGGGGCCGGGACTCAAGGAATGAAAAACTGTTTTTT.

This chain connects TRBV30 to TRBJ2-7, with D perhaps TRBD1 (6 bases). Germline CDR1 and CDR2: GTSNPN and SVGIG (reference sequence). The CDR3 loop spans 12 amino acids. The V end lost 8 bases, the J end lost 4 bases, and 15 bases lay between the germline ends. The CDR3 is CARTGTNYEQYF. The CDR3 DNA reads TGTGCCCGGACCGGGACAAATTACGAGCAGTACTTC.

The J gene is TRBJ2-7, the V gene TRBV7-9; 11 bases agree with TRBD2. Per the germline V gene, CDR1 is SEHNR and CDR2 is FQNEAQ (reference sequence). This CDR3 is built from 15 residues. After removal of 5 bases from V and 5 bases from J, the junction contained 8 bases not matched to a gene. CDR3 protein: CASSTAGTSGHEQYF. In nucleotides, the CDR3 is TGTGCCAGCAGCACCGCCGGGACTAGCGGCCACGAGCAGTACTTC. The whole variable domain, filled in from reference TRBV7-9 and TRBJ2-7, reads DTGVSQNPRHKITKRGQNVTFRCDPISEHNRLYWYRQTLGQGPEFLTYFQNEAQLEKSRLLSDRFSAERPKGSFSTLEIQRTEQGDSAMYLCASSTAGTSGHEQYFGPGTRLTVT.

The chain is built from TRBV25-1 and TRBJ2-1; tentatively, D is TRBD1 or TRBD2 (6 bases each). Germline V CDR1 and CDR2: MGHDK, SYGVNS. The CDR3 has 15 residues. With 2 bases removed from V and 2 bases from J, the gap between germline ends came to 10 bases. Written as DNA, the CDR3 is TGTGCCAGCAGTGAACCGGGGGCCGCCTACAATGAGCAGTTCTTC. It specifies CASSEPGAAYNEQFF.

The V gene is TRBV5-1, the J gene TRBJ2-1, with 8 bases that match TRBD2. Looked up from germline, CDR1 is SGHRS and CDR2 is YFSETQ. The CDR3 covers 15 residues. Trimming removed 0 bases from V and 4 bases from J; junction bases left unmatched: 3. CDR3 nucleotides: TGCGCCAGCAGCTTGGCCCAGCGGGAGTACAATGAGCAGTTCTTC. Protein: CASSLAQREYNEQFF.

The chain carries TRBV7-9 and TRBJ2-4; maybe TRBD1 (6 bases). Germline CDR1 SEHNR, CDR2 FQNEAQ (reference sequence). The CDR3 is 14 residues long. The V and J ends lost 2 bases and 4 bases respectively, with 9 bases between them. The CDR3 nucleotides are TGTGCCAGCAGCTTACAGGGGCCAAAAAACATTCAGTACTTC. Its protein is CASSLQGPKNIQYF.